The sequence of this T cell receptor beta chain was determined in a study of blood T cell repertoires in COVID-19. The protocol was immunoSEQ multiplex PCR, while the TCRdb copy is restricted to in-frame clones and leaves out a portion. Of about 280,000 clones in the sample, roughly nine tenths are singletons; the top ten hold approximately 2.2%. This clone showed up many times. The source is a man aged 45-60 years with acute or convalescent COVID-19. Specimen: peripheral blood.

The chain's CDR3 is CASSPTTTTGTGNTIYF. DNA for the CDR3: TGCGCCAGCAGCCCCACCACCACGACAGGGACTGGAAACACCATATATTTT. The chain joins TRBV4-1 to TRBJ1-3; 7 bases map to TRBD1. V lost 4 bases, J lost 2 bases, and 11 bases stayed unmatched. The germline CDR1 and CDR2 sequences are MGHRA and YSYEKL. This CDR3 is 17 amino acids long.